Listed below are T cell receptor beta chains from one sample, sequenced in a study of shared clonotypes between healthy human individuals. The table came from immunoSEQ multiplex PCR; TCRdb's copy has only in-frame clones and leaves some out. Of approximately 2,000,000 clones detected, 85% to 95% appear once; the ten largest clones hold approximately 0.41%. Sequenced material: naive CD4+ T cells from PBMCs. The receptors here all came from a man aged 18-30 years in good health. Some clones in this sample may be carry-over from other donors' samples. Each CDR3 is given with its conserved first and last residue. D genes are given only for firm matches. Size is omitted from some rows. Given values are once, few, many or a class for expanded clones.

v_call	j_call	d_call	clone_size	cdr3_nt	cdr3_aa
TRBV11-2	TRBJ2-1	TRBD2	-	TGTGCCAGCAGCCTCGTGCTAGCGGCCTCCTACAATGAGCAGTTCTTC	CASSLVLAASYNEQFF
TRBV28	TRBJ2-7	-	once	TGTGCCAGCAGTGGTTCATTGGGGCGGAGGAGCTCCTACGAGCAGTACTTC	CASSGSLGRRSSYEQYF
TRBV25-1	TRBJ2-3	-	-	TGTGCCAGCGCGATGGGGGGCAGGGATACGCAGTATTTT	CASAMGGRDTQYF
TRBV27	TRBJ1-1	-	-	TGTGCCAGCAGTTTATCAGGGTCGGTCCCGAGCACTGAAGCTTTCTTT	CASSLSGSVPSTEAFF
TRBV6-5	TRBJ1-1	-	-	TGTGCCAGCAGTTACTCGGGGGGGAAGAACACTGAAGCTTTCTTT	CASSYSGGKNTEAFF
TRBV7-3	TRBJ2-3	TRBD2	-	TGTGCCAGCAGCTTGGTTCTAGCGGGAACAGATACGCAGTATTTT	CASSLVLAGTDTQYF
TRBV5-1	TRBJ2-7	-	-	TGCGCCAGCAGCTTGGGACCGACCACCTACGAGCAGTACTTC	CASSLGPTTYEQYF
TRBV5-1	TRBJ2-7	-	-	TGCGCCAGCAGTCAAGCGGCCAGCTCCTACGAGCAGTACTTC	CASSQAASSYEQYF
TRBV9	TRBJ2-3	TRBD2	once	TGTGCCAGCAGCGTAGCCAGCGGGAGGCTTATAGATACGCAGTATTTT	CASSVASGRLIDTQYF
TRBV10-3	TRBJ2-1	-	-	TGTGCCATCAGTGGCAACCGGGAGTTCCCAAGTCCCACCCCATACAATGAGCAGTTCTTC	CAISGNREFPSPTPYNEQFF
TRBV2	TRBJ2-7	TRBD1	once	TGTGCCAGCAGTCCGACAGGGCTAAGGAACGAGCAGTACTTC	CASSPTGLRNEQYF